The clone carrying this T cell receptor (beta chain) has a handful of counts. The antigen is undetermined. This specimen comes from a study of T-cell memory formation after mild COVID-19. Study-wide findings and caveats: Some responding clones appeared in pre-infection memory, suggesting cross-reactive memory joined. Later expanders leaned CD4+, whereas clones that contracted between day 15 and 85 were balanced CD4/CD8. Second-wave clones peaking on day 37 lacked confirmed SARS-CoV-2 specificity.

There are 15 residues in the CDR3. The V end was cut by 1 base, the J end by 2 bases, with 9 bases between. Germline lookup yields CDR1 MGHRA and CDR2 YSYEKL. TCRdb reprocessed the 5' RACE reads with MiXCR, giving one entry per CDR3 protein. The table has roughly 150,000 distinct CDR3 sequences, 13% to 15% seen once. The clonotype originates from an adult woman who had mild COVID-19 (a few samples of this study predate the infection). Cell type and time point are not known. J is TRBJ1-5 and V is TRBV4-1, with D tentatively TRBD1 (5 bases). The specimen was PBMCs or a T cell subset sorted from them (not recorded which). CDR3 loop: CASSQVVGGNQPQHF. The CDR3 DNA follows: TGCGCCAGCAGCCAAGTTGTGGGGGGCAATCAGCCCCAGCATTTT.